These 30 T cell receptor beta chains were sequenced from one sample in a study of patients and donors after allogeneic stem cell transplantation. Using its own MiXCR run on the RT-PCR reads, TCRdb lists one record per CDR3 protein. The sample shows 800,000 to 1,000,000 distinct CDR3 sequences, 15% to 20% of them seen only once. Sequencing used blood, either unsorted or a sorted T cell fraction (not recorded which). These receptor sequences come from a human donor who was either an allogeneic HSCT recipient or a stem cell or donor lymphocyte infusion donor (not recorded which). It is not recorded whose cells these are; they may come from a transplant donor.

There are a few counts of this clonotype. This chain joins TRBV7-3 and TRBJ2-7; D remains ambiguous. The germline V gene encodes CDR1 SGHTA and CDR2 FQGTGA. The CDR3 is made up of 12 amino acids. V was pared by 2 bases and J by 6 bases, with 8 bases between. The CDR3 DNA sequence: TGTGCCAGCAGCTTACTCCGGGCCGAGCAGTACTTC. This sequence encodes CASSLLRAEQYF.

In its sample, this clonotype was seen a few times. This chain links TRBV6-1 with TRBJ2-7; 10 bases line up with TRBD1. Germline CDR1 and CDR2: MNHNS and SASEGT. This CDR3 comprises 14 residues. V lost 8 bases, J lost 6 bases, and 10 bases stayed unmatched. CDR3 nucleotide sequence: TGTGCCAGCCTCAGACAGGGGGCCTCGGGCGAGCAGTACTTC. It translates to CASLRQGASGEQYF.

The V call is TRBV12-3 or TRBV12-4, the J call TRBJ2-4; 11 bases map to TRBD1. J gave up 1 base and V 11 bases, and 13 bases lay outside the gene matches. The length of the CDR3 is 17 residues. CDR3 in amino acids: CASARDRGWVAKNIQYF. The DNA for the CDR3 is TGTGCCTCAGCACGGGACAGGGGGTGGGTGGCCAAAAACATTCAGTACTTC.

The chain has TRBV6-1 and TRBJ2-1, with 13 bases lining up with TRBD2. V dropped 6 bases and J dropped 8; count of bases not matched to a gene: 7. There are 15 residues in the CDR3. Germline V lookup: CDR1 MNHNS, CDR2 SASEGT. The CDR3 loop reads CASRPGTSGVYEQFF. The CDR3 nucleotides are TGTGCCAGCAGACCCGGGACTAGCGGGGTGTATGAGCAGTTCTTC.

This clonotype was observed a few times. This chain connects TRBV9 to TRBJ2-2; no definite D call. Trimming removed 2 bases at V and 0 bases at J, with 8 bases between. The CDR3 covers 15 residues. From germline, CDR1 is SGDLS and CDR2 YYNGEE. The CDR3 region has the DNA TGTGCCAGCAGCGTCAGGCAGGCGAACACCGGGGAGCTGTTTTTT. Its translation is CASSVRQANTGELFF.

The chain recombines TRBV29-1 with TRBJ2-1; 10 nucleotides line up with TRBD2. V lost 7 bases and J lost 0; bases outside the gene matches: 12. CDR1 and CDR2 from the germline V gene are SQVTM and ANQGSEA. CDR3 length: 17 residues. The CDR3 DNA is TGCAGCGCGACTTCCGGGACTAGCGTAAGCTCCTACAATGAGCAGTTCTTC. Protein product: CSATSGTSVSSYNEQFF.

In its sample, this clonotype was seen many times. V usage is TRBV12-3 or TRBV12-4 and J usage is TRBJ1-1; D is ambiguous. The CDR3 covers 13 residues. The V and J ends lost 5 bases and 1 base respectively, with 8 bases between them. CDR3 sequence (DNA): TGTGCCAGCAGTCGCAGGAAGAACACTGAAGCTTTCTTT. Translation: CASSRRKNTEAFF.

The chain is built from TRBV3-1 and TRBJ1-1, with no clear D. Trimming stripped 2 bases from V and 10 bases from J, with 14 bases between. This CDR3 comprises 13 residues. The germline gives CDR1 LGHDT, CDR2 YNNKEL (reference sequence). Here the CDR3 reads CASSQTRRGRAFF. The CDR3, as DNA: TGTGCCAGCAGCCAAACTCGTCGAGGGCGAGCTTTCTTT.

This clonotype was recorded a few times. The genes are TRBV4-1 and TRBJ2-2, with 10 bases lining up with TRBD2. J gave up 8 bases and V 3 bases, and 9 bases lay outside the gene matches. Germline loops: CDR1 MGHRA, CDR2 YSYEKL. The CDR3 length is 16 residues. CDR3 sequence (DNA): TGCGCCAGCAGCCAGTTACTAGCGGGGAAAGGGGGGGAGCTGTTTTTT. It translates to CASSQLLAGKGGELFF.

The V gene is TRBV7-2, the J gene TRBJ2-1, with 9 bases lining up with TRBD1. The CDR3 length is 16 residues. V was pared by 2 bases and J by 7 bases, with 9 bases of the junction left unmatched. CDR1 is SGHTA, CDR2 FQGNSA, per germline. CDR3 loop: CASSLRGQGLVNEQFF. CDR3 nucleotides: TGTGCCAGCAGCTTACGGGGACAGGGATTGGTAAATGAGCAGTTCTTC.

In this sample, this clonotype turned up a few times. The chain joins TRBV6-5 to TRBJ2-1, with TRBD2 identical over 7 bases. Unmatched junction bases numbered 5, after V lost 2 bases and J lost 4 bases. Per the germline V gene, CDR1 is MNHEY and CDR2 is SVGAGI. This CDR3 is built from 15 residues. Written as DNA, the CDR3 is TGTGCCAGCAGTTACGAACCTAGCGGTTACAATGAGCAGTTCTTC. Translated, it gives CASSYEPSGYNEQFF.

There are many counts of this clonotype. The J gene is TRBJ2-2, the V gene TRBV12-3 or TRBV12-4, with 13 bases aligning to TRBD2. This CDR3 is built from 18 residues. V was pared by 6 bases and J by 0 bases, with 7 bases of the junction left unmatched. CDR3 nucleotides: TGTGCCAGCAGGCGGTCGACTAGCGGGGGGCCGAACACCGGGGAGCTGTTTTTT. Encoded protein: CASRRSTSGGPNTGELFF.

The chain joins TRBV5-1 to TRBJ2-7; TRBD1 aligns across 8 bases. CDR3 length: 17 amino acids. Germline V gene sequence: CDR1 SGHRS, CDR2 YFSETQ. J gave up 0 bases and V 0 bases, and 8 bases lay outside the gene matches. CDR3 bases: TGCGCCAGCAGCTTGGAAAGCCGGACAGGGATCTCCTACGAGCAGTACTTC. Translated: CASSLESRTGISYEQYF.

The genes are TRBV4-3 and TRBJ1-3; D uncertain. Trimming shortened V by 0 bases and J by 0 bases, and 6 bases separated the two germline ends. Germline-derived CDR1 and CDR2 are LGHNA and YSLEER. The CDR3 extends over 15 amino acids. This chain's CDR3 is CASSQDPSSGNTIYF. Written as DNA, the CDR3 is TGCGCCAGCAGCCAAGATCCCAGCTCTGGAAACACCATATATTTT.

This chain uses TRBV9 with TRBJ2-4; 10 bases are a match to TRBD1. The J segment lost 5 bases and the V segment lost 4 bases, leaving 6 bases of the junction unmatched. CDR1 is SGDLS and CDR2 is YYNGEE in the germline V gene. This CDR3 has 15 amino acids. The CDR3, as DNA: TGTGCCAGCAGCCCGGGACAGGGGAGGCAAAACATTCAGTACTTC. It is translated as CASSPGQGRQNIQYF.

This clonotype was picked up a small number of times. The chain joins TRBV27 to TRBJ2-7, with D perhaps matching TRBD1 (5 bases). V was cut by 5 bases and J by 1 base, with 18 bases left in between. This CDR3 region has 16 residues. Germline assignment: CDR1 MNHEY and CDR2 SMNVEV (reference sequence). The CDR3 DNA sequence: TGTGCCAGCAGTCCCCTTAGGGCAGGGTATTCCTACGAGCAGTACTTC. This sequence encodes CASSPLRAGYSYEQYF.

V is TRBV7-8 and J is TRBJ2-3; D possibly corresponds to TRBD2 (5 bases). Germline CDR1 reads SGHVS; CDR2 reads FQNEAQ. V was clipped by 4 bases and J by 4 bases, with 18 bases between them. CDR3 length: 16 residues. CDR3 protein: CASSSSPGNVADTQYF. In nucleotides, the CDR3 is TGTGCCAGCAGCTCTTCCCCGGGGAATGTAGCAGATACGCAGTATTTT.

Only a few counts were recorded for this clonotype. The V and J genes are TRBV20-1 and TRBJ1-5, with no clear D. V was clipped by 5 bases and J by 0 bases, with 11 bases between them. The germline V gene encodes CDR1 DFQATT and CDR2 SNEGSKA (reference sequence). This CDR3 has 14 amino acids. The CDR3 DNA reads as TGCAGTGCTTCTAGACAATATAGCAATCAGCCCCAGCATTTT. This sequence encodes CSASRQYSNQPQHF.

This clonotype was seen only a few times. V is TRBV29-1 and J is TRBJ2-3, with 9 bases lining up with TRBD2. Losses at the gene ends were 4 bases for V and 5 bases for J; bases not matched to a gene: 13. CDR3 size: 16 residues. Germline assignment: CDR1 SQVTM and CDR2 ANQGSEA. The CDR3 DNA is TGCAGCGTTGCGGCCGGACTAGCGCCCGGGGGAGATACGCAGTATTTT. Protein product: CSVAAGLAPGGDTQYF.

This clonotype was picked up a small number of times. This chain links TRBV7-6 with TRBJ2-2; tentatively, D is TRBD2 (6 bases). The CDR3 spans 18 residues. Trimming removed 1 base at V and 2 bases at J, with 17 bases between. The germline V gene encodes CDR1 SGHVS and CDR2 FNYEAQ. The CDR3 loop is CASSLVIHGSANTGELFF. CDR3 nucleotides: TGTGCCAGCAGCTTAGTAATTCACGGGAGCGCAAACACCGGGGAGCTGTTTTTT.

The chain carries TRBV4-1 and TRBJ2-3, with D possibly matching TRBD1 (5 bases). V was clipped by 3 bases and J by 4 bases, with 8 bases between them. The germline V gene encodes CDR1 MGHRA and CDR2 YSYEKL. The CDR3 runs to 13 residues. The DNA of the CDR3 is TGCGCCAGCAGCCATCAAGGGGCAGATACGCAGTATTTT. As protein: CASSHQGADTQYF.

This rearrangement joins TRBV18 to TRBJ2-5; 10 bases map to TRBD1. Germline CDR1 is KGHSH and CDR2 is LQKENI. J gave up 5 bases and V 6 bases, and 6 bases lay outside the gene matches. This CDR3 has 14 residues. CDR3 in amino acids: CASSPRTGGETQYF. The DNA for the CDR3 is TGTGCCAGCTCTCCGAGGACAGGGGGTGAGACCCAGTACTTC.

This chain connects TRBV30 to TRBJ2-1, with D tentatively TRBD2 (5 bases). Germline values: CDR1 GTSNPN, CDR2 SVGIG (reference sequence). V lost 3 bases and J lost 0, with 9 bases in between. This CDR3 region has 14 residues. Here the CDR3 reads CAWRDFSSYNEQFF. The DNA for the CDR3 is TGTGCCTGGAGGGACTTCAGCTCCTACAATGAGCAGTTCTTC.

The chain joins TRBV29-1 to TRBJ1-1, with 9 positions matching TRBD1. The length of the CDR3 is 15 residues. With 6 bases clipped from V and 4 bases from J, the junction kept 12 bases outside the gene matches. The germline CDR1 and CDR2 sequences are SQVTM and ANQGSEA. The CDR3 here is CSVSYRGRSGTEAFF. The CDR3 region has the DNA TGCAGCGTAAGTTACAGGGGGCGATCGGGCACTGAAGCTTTCTTT.

The chain recombines TRBV5-4 with TRBJ2-1; TRBD2 matches at 16 bases. Germline CDR1 SGHNT, CDR2 YYREEE (reference sequence). The CDR3 is made up of 16 amino acids. Trimming cost V 4 bases and J 5 bases; bases outside gene matches: 3. CDR3 nucleotides: TGTGCCAGCAGCGGGACTAGCGGGAGGGTAAACAATGAGCAGTTCTTC. It encodes CASSGTSGRVNNEQFF.

The chain uses TRBV12-3 or TRBV12-4 and TRBJ2-2; no clear D gene. V was cut by 0 bases and J by 4 bases, with 12 bases left in between. CDR3 size: 16 residues. In nucleotides, the CDR3 is TGTGCCAGCAGTTTAGCGCGTGGGAAGGTCACCGGGGAGCTGTTTTTT. It is translated as CASSLARGKVTGELFF.

J is TRBJ1-1 and V is TRBV21-1; TRBD1 is the table's D call, not checked against the DNA. TRBV21-1 is a pseudogene segment. The CDR3 loop spans 18 amino acids. The CDR3 DNA reads as TGTGCCAGCAGCAAAGCGGACAACAGGGGAAGCCGCAAGCCTGAAGCTTTCTTT. This codes for CASSKADNRGSRKPEAFF.

This rearrangement joins TRBV3-1 to TRBJ1-2, with D unclear. Trimming stripped 0 bases from V and 7 bases from J, with 18 bases between. The CDR3 is made up of 16 amino acids. Germline V lookup: CDR1 LGHDT, CDR2 YNNKEL (reference sequence). The CDR3 here is CASSQDSRARLRGYTF. The CDR3 DNA sequence: TGTGCCAGCAGCCAAGATTCTCGGGCCCGATTACGTGGCTACACCTTC.

The V call is TRBV5-1, the J call TRBJ1-1; D unclear. Germline CDR1 reads SGHRS; CDR2 reads YFSETQ. Trimming took off 7 bases at V and 2 bases at J, with 12 bases between the two ends. CDR3 length: 13 residues. Here the CDR3 reads CASHGQTNTEAFF. CDR3 in DNA: TGCGCCAGCCACGGGCAGACTAACACTGAAGCTTTCTTT.

This clonotype was found a few times. The CDR3 DNA reads TGTGCCAGCAGCTTCTTTGGTACGGCGGCTGGTGGCTACACCTTC. It translates to CASSFFGTAAGGYTF. The chain links TRBV7-9 to TRBJ1-2; D unclear. The germline V gene has CDR1 SEHNR and CDR2 FQNEAQ (reference sequence). The CDR3 has 15 residues. Deletions cut 3 bases from V and 7 bases from J, with 18 bases between.